This is a list of T cell receptor beta chains from one sample in a study of cytomegalovirus exposure and HLA in healthy donors. The protocol was immunoSEQ multiplex PCR, while the TCRdb copy is restricted to in-frame clones and leaves out a portion. The sample includes 140,000 to 150,000 clones. Material for sequencing was PBMCs. The receptors originated from a male donor in good health and CMV-seronegative. CDR3s include the opening cysteine and the closing phenylalanine or tryptophan. Each record gives: V gene, J gene, D gene, CDR3 protein, CDR3 DNA. The D gene is left open where the match is weak.

V: TRBV6-6
J: TRBJ2-3
D: TRBD1
CDR3: CASRDLGQGDTDTQYF
DNA: TGTGCCAGCAGAGACCTGGGACAGGGAGATACAGATACGCAGTATTTT

V: TRBV5-1
J: TRBJ1-2
D: TRBD1
CDR3: CASSSGQGAVGYTF
DNA: TGCGCCAGCAGCTCGGGACAGGGGGCAGTTGGCTACACCTTC

V: TRBV29-1
J: TRBJ1-1
D: .
CDR3: CSVKGLGVEAFF
DNA: TGCAGCGTTAAAGGGCTAGGGGTTGAAGCTTTCTTT

V: TRBV9
J: TRBJ2-3
D: TRBD2
CDR3: CASSLTGLGLTDTQYF
DNA: TGTGCCAGCAGCCTTACGGGACTAGGTCTTACAGATACGCAGTATTTT

V: TRBV29-1
J: TRBJ2-3
D: TRBD2
CDR3: CSVEALAGSRTDTQYF
DNA: TGCAGCGTTGAAGCCCTAGCGGGGTCGCGCACAGATACGCAGTATTTT

V: TRBV5-1
J: TRBJ2-3
D: TRBD2
CDR3: CASSLFRGGAGDTQYF
DNA: TGCGCCAGCAGCTTGTTTCGCGGGGGGGCGGGAGATACGCAGTATTTT

V: TRBV19
J: TRBJ1-1
D: .
CDR3: CASRLGSPNTEAFF
DNA: TGTGCCAGTAGACTGGGCAGCCCTAACACTGAAGCTTTCTTT

V: TRBV6-6
J: TRBJ1-5
D: .
CDR3: CASRADHSNQPQHF
DNA: TGTGCCAGCAGGGCGGATCATAGCAATCAGCCCCAGCATTTT

V: TRBV4-1
J: TRBJ2-6
D: TRBD2
CDR3: CASSPGTTGANVLTF
DNA: TGCGCCAGCAGCCCTGGGACTACTGGGGCCAACGTCCTGACTTTC

V: TRBV4-2
J: TRBJ2-1
D: .
CDR3: CASSQEAGASSYNEQFF
DNA: TGTGCCAGCAGCCAAGAGGCGGGCGCCAGCTCCTACAATGAGCAGTTCTTC

V: TRBV27
J: TRBJ2-7
D: TRBD2
CDR3: CASSSAGGSSYEQYF
DNA: TGTGCCAGCAGTTCGGCGGGAGGGAGCTCCTACGAGCAGTACTTC

V: TRBV5-1
J: TRBJ2-4
D: TRBD1
CDR3: CASGKSGQGNIQYF
DNA: TGCGCCAGCGGGAAGTCCGGACAGGGAAATATTCAGTACTTC

V: TRBV25-1
J: TRBJ1-1
D: TRBD1
CDR3: CASSSGRDRGTEAFF
DNA: TGTGCCAGCAGTTCGGGCCGGGACAGGGGCACTGAAGCTTTCTTT

V: TRBV28
J: TRBJ1-2
D: TRBD1
CDR3: CASSPPGQPSIDYGYTF
DNA: TGTGCCAGCAGTCCCCCGGGACAGCCGTCGATTGACTATGGCTACACCTTC

V: TRBV15
J: TRBJ2-7
D: .
CDR3: CATSNGNEQYF
DNA: TGTGCCACCAGCAACGGGAACGAGCAGTACTTC

V: TRBV28
J: TRBJ2-7
D: .
CDR3: CASSLQRGSRGSPYEQYF
DNA: TGTGCCAGCAGTCTCCAGAGAGGATCCAGGGGTAGTCCCTACGAGCAGTACTTC

V: TRBV5-1
J: TRBJ2-3
D: .
CDR3: CASSLDLGGQDYRYTQYF
DNA: TGCGCCAGCAGTCTCGACCTCGGGGGGCAGGATTATCGTTATACGCAGTATTTT

V: TRBV18
J: TRBJ2-4
D: .
CDR3: CASSSRDLGKNIQYF
DNA: TGTGCCAGCTCATCTCGGGACTTAGGCAAAAACATTCAGTACTTC

V: TRBV30
J: TRBJ1-5
D: .
CDR3: CAWSLENQPQHF
DNA: TGTGCCTGGAGTCTCGAGAATCAGCCCCAGCATTTT

V: TRBV29-1
J: TRBJ1-3
D: .
CDR3: CSVDTNTPYGNTIYF
DNA: TGCAGCGTTGATACGAATACACCTTATGGAAACACCATATATTTT

V: TRBV13
J: TRBJ1-6
D: .
CDR3: CASSSTGFALSNSPLHF
DNA: TGTGCCAGCAGCTCCACAGGGTTCGCCCTATCCAATTCACCCCTCCACTTT

V: TRBV29-1
J: TRBJ1-4
D: TRBD1
CDR3: CSVRTGGLEKLFF
DNA: TGCAGCGTTCGGACAGGGGGCTTAGAAAAACTGTTTTTT

V: TRBV19
J: TRBJ2-7
D: .
CDR3: CASSIEYDRPWEQYF
DNA: TGTGCCAGTAGTATAGAGTATGACAGGCCGTGGGAGCAGTACTTC

V: TRBV28
J: TRBJ1-2
D: TRBD1
CDR3: CASRITGQNYGYTF
DNA: TGTGCCAGCAGGATTACGGGACAGAACTATGGCTACACCTTC

V: TRBV10-3
J: TRBJ1-3
D: .
CDR3: CAISSGAFGNTIYF
DNA: TGTGCCATCAGTTCAGGGGCGTTTGGAAACACCATATATTTT

V: TRBV28
J: TRBJ1-2
D: .
CDR3: CASSSYSRSNYGYTF
DNA: TGTGCCAGCAGTTCTTACAGCCGTTCTAACTATGGCTACACCTTC

V: TRBV6-6
J: TRBJ2-5
D: .
CDR3: CASSYSRVQETQYF
DNA: TGTGCCAGCAGTTACTCGAGGGTTCAAGAGACCCAGTACTTC

V: TRBV6-4
J: TRBJ2-3
D: TRBD1
CDR3: CASSPQGDVDTQYF
DNA: TGTGCCAGCAGTCCACAGGGGGATGTTGATACGCAGTATTTT

V: TRBV29-1
J: TRBJ2-5
D: .
CDR3: CSVRDPGGGGETQYF
DNA: TGCAGCGTCCGGGACCCGGGGGGCGGTGGGGAGACCCAGTACTTC

V: TRBV4-2
J: TRBJ2-2
D: .
CDR3: CASSQDWSGNGGELFF
DNA: TGTGCCAGCAGCCAAGATTGGTCCGGGAATGGCGGGGAGCTGTTTTTT

V: TRBV5-5
J: TRBJ1-1
D: .
CDR3: CASSLTSNTEAFF
DNA: TGTGCCAGCAGTTTGACTTCTAACACTGAAGCTTTCTTT

V: TRBV30
J: TRBJ2-6
D: .
CDR3: CAWSPSPGALPSGANVLTF
DNA: TGTGCCTGGAGTCCTTCCCCCGGAGCCCTTCCCTCTGGGGCCAACGTCCTGACTTTC

V: TRBV4-2
J: TRBJ1-1
D: .
CDR3: CASSHGPRNTEAFF
DNA: TGTGCCAGCAGCCATGGCCCTAGGAACACTGAAGCTTTCTTT

V: TRBV7-3
J: TRBJ1-2
D: .
CDR3: CASSLVCYTF
DNA: TGTGCCAGCAGCTTAGTATGCTACACCTTC

V: TRBV7-2
J: TRBJ2-7
D: .
CDR3: CASSSYYEQYF
DNA: TGTGCCAGCAGCTCCTACTACGAGCAGTACTTC

V: TRBV7-9
J: TRBJ2-7
D: TRBD1
CDR3: CASSPGQGPTAYEQYF
DNA: TGTGCCAGCAGCCCGGGACAGGGGCCTACCGCCTACGAGCAGTACTTC

V: TRBV5-1
J: TRBJ1-5
D: TRBD1
CDR3: CASSPGTEDQPQHF
DNA: TGCGCCAGCAGCCCAGGGACAGAGGATCAGCCCCAGCATTTT

V: TRBV7-9
J: TRBJ2-2
D: .
CDR3: CASSQDRSTGELFF
DNA: TGTGCCAGCAGCCAGGACAGAAGCACCGGGGAGCTGTTTTTT

V: TRBV19
J: TRBJ1-1
D: .
CDR3: CASSPREREGAFF
DNA: TGTGCCAGTAGTCCCCGGGAGCGAGAGGGAGCTTTCTTT

V: TRBV5-1
J: TRBJ1-2
D: TRBD1
CDR3: CASAPGQGVLYGYTF
DNA: TGCGCCAGCGCCCCAGGACAGGGGGTCCTCTATGGCTACACCTTC

V: TRBV11-2
J: TRBJ1-6
D: .
CDR3: CASSSYPDNSPLHF
DNA: TGTGCCAGCAGTTCATACCCGGATAATTCACCCCTCCACTTT

V: TRBV9
J: TRBJ2-7
D: .
CDR3: CASSAGHKGPYEQYF
DNA: TGTGCCAGCAGCGCTGGACACAAGGGGCCCTACGAGCAGTACTTC

V: TRBV11-2
J: TRBJ2-7
D: .
CDR3: CASSLEWGLYEQYF
DNA: TGTGCCAGCAGCTTAGAGTGGGGCCTCTACGAGCAGTACTTC

V: TRBV7-9
J: TRBJ2-1
D: TRBD2
CDR3: CASSLGRTLGLAGDNEQFF
DNA: TGTGCCAGCAGCTTAGGGCGCACCCTCGGACTAGCGGGCGACAATGAGCAGTTCTTC

V: TRBV5-1
J: TRBJ2-3
D: .
CDR3: CASSLGGPPSTDTQYF
DNA: TGCGCCAGCAGCTTGGGGGGCCCCCCGAGCACAGATACGCAGTATTTT

V: TRBV5-4
J: TRBJ1-4
D: .
CDR3: CASSTAQSEKLFF
DNA: TGTGCCAGCAGCACCGCACAGAGCGAAAAACTGTTTTTT

V: TRBV5-4
J: TRBJ2-7
D: TRBD2
CDR3: CASSLGSGYGGSYEQYF
DNA: TGTGCCAGCAGCTTGGGTAGCGGGTACGGGGGCTCCTACGAGCAGTACTTC

V: TRBV4-3
J: TRBJ2-7
D: .
CDR3: CASSQVPGETYEQYF
DNA: TGCGCCAGCAGCCAAGTACCAGGGGAGACCTACGAGCAGTACTTC

V: TRBV29-1
J: TRBJ1-2
D: TRBD1
CDR3: CSVAGTGKLGYTF
DNA: TGCAGCGTAGCCGGGACAGGGAAATTAGGCTACACCTTC

V: TRBV27
J: TRBJ2-2
D: .
CDR3: CASMRAGTGELFF
DNA: TGTGCCAGCATGCGGGCGGGCACCGGGGAGCTGTTTTTT

V: TRBV2
J: TRBJ2-2
D: TRBD2
CDR3: CASVPGLAGWGTGELFF
DNA: TGTGCCAGCGTTCCGGGACTAGCGGGATGGGGGACCGGGGAGCTGTTTTTT

V: TRBV7-9
J: TRBJ2-3
D: .
CDR3: CASSSRAGLSLDTQYF
DNA: TGTGCCAGCAGCTCCCGGGCGGGACTCTCCCTAGATACGCAGTATTTT

V: TRBV7-2
J: TRBJ1-2
D: TRBD1
CDR3: CASSPRSGQGAVGYTF
DNA: TGTGCCAGCAGCCCCAGGTCGGGACAGGGGGCTGTTGGCTACACCTTC

V: TRBV15
J: TRBJ2-5
D: .
CDR3: CATSAKAQVRETQYF
DNA: TGTGCCACCAGCGCGAAGGCGCAGGTTCGAGAGACCCAGTACTTC

V: TRBV2
J: TRBJ2-3
D: TRBD2
CDR3: CAINHGTTSSDTQYF
DNA: TGTGCCATCAACCACGGGACTACTTCTTCAGATACGCAGTATTTT

V: TRBV10-3
J: TRBJ2-7
D: TRBD2
CDR3: CAISESSGRNEQYF
DNA: TGTGCCATCAGTGAGTCGAGCGGGAGAAACGAGCAGTACTTC

V: TRBV27
J: TRBJ2-1
D: .
CDR3: CASTVGRGGNNEQFF
DNA: TGTGCCAGCACCGTGGGTAGGGGGGGGAACAATGAGCAGTTCTTC

V: TRBV10-3
J: TRBJ2-2
D: .
CDR3: CAISEQGQDGELFF
DNA: TGTGCCATCAGTGAGCAGGGGCAGGACGGGGAGCTGTTTTTT

V: TRBV5-5
J: TRBJ2-5
D: .
CDR3: CASSLEQGRTQYF
DNA: TGTGCCAGCAGCTTGGAACAGGGACGGACCCAGTACTTC